This T cell receptor (beta chain) was obtained from a study of metastatic and nonmetastatic thyroid tumors. Thyroid surgery had not been preceded by any treatment in any patient. This clone is deemed medium-sized (0.01 to 0.1%). Germline V gene sequence: CDR1 MRHNA, CDR2 SNTAGT. V was clipped by 5 bases and J by 4 bases, with 16 bases between them. CDR3 length: 15 residues. Through MiXCR, TCRdb re-clonotyped the PCR reads. The top ten clones hold 4.6% of a sample with about 25,000 clones, roughly 18% of them seen once. The chain employs TRBV6-4 and TRBJ2-3; D possibly corresponds to TRBD1 (6 bases). Sequenced: blood. This receptor was taken from a male donor with papillary thyroid cancer or a benign thyroid nodule (not recorded which). Some clones in this sample may be carry-over from other donors' samples. The CDR3: CASSSAPSGADTQYF. CDR3 coding DNA: TGTGCCAGCAGTTCAGCGCCATCAGGGGCAGATACGCAGTATTTT.